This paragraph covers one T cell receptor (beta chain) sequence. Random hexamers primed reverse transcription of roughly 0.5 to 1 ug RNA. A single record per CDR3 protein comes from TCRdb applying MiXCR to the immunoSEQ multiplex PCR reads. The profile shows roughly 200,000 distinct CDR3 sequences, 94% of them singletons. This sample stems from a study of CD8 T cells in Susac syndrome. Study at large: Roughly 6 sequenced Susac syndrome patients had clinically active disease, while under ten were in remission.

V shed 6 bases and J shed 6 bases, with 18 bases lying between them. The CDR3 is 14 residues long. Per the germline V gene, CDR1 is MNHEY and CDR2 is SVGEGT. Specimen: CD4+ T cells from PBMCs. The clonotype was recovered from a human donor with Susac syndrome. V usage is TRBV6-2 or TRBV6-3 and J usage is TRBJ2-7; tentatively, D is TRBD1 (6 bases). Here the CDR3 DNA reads TGTGCCAGCAGATTGGCAGGGGCCACCGGCGAGCAGTACTTC. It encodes CASRLAGATGEQYF.